Reported below is one T cell receptor beta chain. Per the original methods: The authors estimated nucleated cell counts from reference gene primer amplification. Some clones are missing from TCRdb's copy, which holds only in-frame ones; the method was immunoSEQ multiplex PCR. V, J and clone size were drawn from that table, and D and trimming were deduced from the DNA. Here the sample spans some 75,000 clones, approximately 90% being singletons. The sample originates from a study of blood T cell repertoires in COVID-19. Study background: Sites across the United States, Italy and Spain contributed samples from acute and convalescent COVID-19. T cells, B-cell-depleted T cells, or PBMCs supplied cDNA or gDNA.

J was trimmed by 3 bases and V by 2 bases; bases with no gene match: 7. Germline V gene data show CDR1 as MNHEY and CDR2 as SMNVEV (reference sequence). This CDR3 is built from 16 residues. This TCR was recovered from an older man with active or convalescent COVID-19. Sequences were obtained from peripheral blood. The rearrangement uses TRBV27 and TRBJ2-1; the match to TRBD2 covers 7 bases. CDR3 amino acids: CASSLGGGRSYNEQFF. CDR3 DNA: TGTGCCAGCAGTTTAGGCGGCGGGAGAAGCTACAATGAGCAGTTCTTC.